Below are 26 T cell receptor beta chains sequenced from a single sample in a study of shared clonotypes between healthy human individuals. Data came from immunoSEQ multiplex PCR; TCRdb stores just in-frame clones and leaves some out. The data show hundreds of thousands of clones, more than 95% seen once. The sequencing sample was made of naive CD4+ T cells sorted from blood. Indicated subset: CD45RA+ positively selected. The source of these receptors is a woman aged 25 to 39 in good health.

V is TRBV11-2 and J is TRBJ2-7; TRBD2 matches 8 bases. CDR3 length: 16 residues. CDR1 and CDR2 (germline): SGHAT, FQNNGV. The V gene end was trimmed by 3 bases and the J gene end by 5 bases; junction bases not matched to a gene: 12. The CDR3 sequence is CASSFGSHGRVDEQYF. In nucleotides, the CDR3 is TGTGCCAGCAGCTTCGGATCTCACGGGAGGGTCGACGAGCAGTACTTC. The full variable domain, completed using reference TRBV11-2 and TRBJ2-7, is EAGVAQSPRYKIIEKRQSVAFWCNPISGHATLYWYQQILGQGPKLLIQFQNNGVVDDSQLPKDRFSAERLKGVDSTLKIQPAKLEDSAVYLCASSFGSHGRVDEQYFGPGTRLTVT.

Of note for this clone: At one of its ends the junction is not consistent with the germline gene, which may arise from a read error. The chain joins TRBV27 to TRBJ2-3; TRBD2 is a possible D gene (6 bases). CDR1 is MNHEY, CDR2 SMNVEV, per germline (reference sequence). This CDR3 is 14 amino acids long. The CDR3 DNA follows: TGTGCCAGCAGTCCCTGGGGTCATAGCGGCACTCCGCATTTT. Translation gives CASSPWGHSGTPHF.

The genes are TRBV5-4 and TRBJ2-5; the D gene is possibly TRBD2 (6 bases). With 4 bases removed from V and 5 bases from J, the gap between germline ends came to 18 bases. Germline loops: CDR1 SGHNT, CDR2 YYREEE (reference sequence). The CDR3 has 15 residues. CDR3 nucleotides: TGTGCCAGCAGCAGGGACTCAAGGCCAACGGAGACCCAGTACTTC. Translated, it gives CASSRDSRPTETQYF.

The chain uses TRBV18 and TRBJ2-3; D gene unclear. V gave up 6 bases and J gave up 1 base, with 5 bases separating them. CDR1 is KGHSH and CDR2 is LQKENI in the germline V gene. The CDR3 length is 12 residues. CDR3 amino acids: CASSHRTDTQYF. The CDR3 nucleotides read TGTGCCAGCTCCCACCGCACAGATACGCAGTATTTT.

This clone turned up a few times. The rearrangement links TRBV7-9 to TRBJ1-2; TRBD1 is a possible D gene (5 bases). V lost 8 bases to trimming and J lost 0 bases, with 22 bases between them. The length of the CDR3 is 17 residues. From germline, CDR1 is SEHNR and CDR2 FQNEAQ (reference sequence). CDR3 amino acids: CASRPPRERGPNYGYTF. In nucleotides, the CDR3 is TGTGCCAGCCGCCCTCCCCGGGAGAGGGGACCTAACTATGGCTACACCTTC.

The chain joins TRBV6-6 to TRBJ2-7; the D is unclear. Germline V gene lookup returns CDR1 MNHNY and CDR2 SVGAGI (reference sequence). The CDR3 runs to 14 residues. Trimming removed 3 bases at V and 0 bases at J, with 9 bases between. The chain's CDR3 is CASSYGPFSYEQYF. For the CDR3, the DNA is TGTGCCAGCAGTTATGGGCCTTTCTCCTACGAGCAGTACTTC.

V gene TRBV16 combines with J gene TRBJ2-2, with D possibly called TRBD1 or TRBD2 (6 bases each). This CDR3 comprises 18 residues. Germline V gene data show CDR1 as KGHSY and CDR2 as FQNENV. Trimming pared 1 base from V and 5 bases from J, leaving 20 bases between. The CDR3 DNA reads as TGTGCCAGCAGCCAATGGGCAGGGGAGGACCTGGGTACCGGGGAGCTGTTTTTT. This encodes CASSQWAGEDLGTGELFF.

This chain joins TRBV5-1 and TRBJ2-7; D might be TRBD1 or TRBD2, each matching 5 bases. Trimming left V 7 bases short and J 2 bases short, with 10 bases between. The CDR3 extends over 12 amino acids. Germline values: CDR1 SGHRS, CDR2 YFSETQ. This CDR3 reads CASSRGPYEQYF. The CDR3, as DNA: TGCGCCAGCTCGAGGGGTCCCTACGAGCAGTACTTC.

The genes are TRBV6-5 and TRBJ2-3; 8 positions agree with TRBD2. CDR3 length equals 15 residues. The V and J ends lost 4 bases and 4 bases, in that order; junction bases with no gene match: 7. Germline V gives CDR1 MNHEY, CDR2 SVGAGI. This chain's CDR3 is CASSSPSGSPDTQYF. The CDR3 DNA is TGTGCCAGCAGTTCTCCCAGCGGGAGTCCAGATACGCAGTATTTT.

V and J are TRBV29-1 and TRBJ1-1; D call uncertain. Germline V CDR1 and CDR2: SQVTM, ANQGSEA. The CDR3 has 12 residues. Trimming pared 6 bases from V and 4 bases from J, leaving 12 bases between. Here the CDR3 DNA reads TGCAGCGTGACGGACCTGGGCACTGAAGCTTTCTTT. Translated: CSVTDLGTEAFF.

The chain combines TRBV27 with TRBJ1-1; maybe TRBD1 (5 bases). This CDR3 has 14 amino acids. Germline CDR1 reads MNHEY; CDR2 reads SMNVEV (reference sequence). V dropped 7 bases and J dropped 5 bases, with 17 bases sitting between them. CDR3 sequence: CASTRFGRETEAFF. The DNA for the CDR3 is TGTGCCAGCACCCGTTTCGGCAGGGAGACTGAAGCTTTCTTT.

This chain connects TRBV7-6 to TRBJ1-4; D may be TRBD1 (5 bases). CDR1 and CDR2 from the germline V gene are SGHVS and FNYEAQ. Trimming left V 4 bases short and J 4 bases short, with 16 bases between. The CDR3 is made up of 16 amino acids. The DNA for the CDR3 is TGTGCCAGCAGCTCCAACGGGGCCGGTCTTAATGAAAAACTGTTTTTT. It translates to CASSSNGAGLNEKLFF.

This clone was recorded only once. V is TRBV2 and J is TRBJ2-5, with 7 bases identical to TRBD2. From germline, CDR1 is SNHLY and CDR2 FYNNEI. The J segment lost 5 bases and the V segment lost 7 bases, leaving 7 bases of the junction unmatched. The CDR3 covers 13 residues. The CDR3 protein is CASITGGRETQYF. CDR3 DNA: TGTGCCAGCATTACGGGGGGTAGGGAGACCCAGTACTTC.

Only one count was recorded for this clone. The J gene is TRBJ1-1, the V gene TRBV9, with D possibly being TRBD1 (6 bases). The CDR3 totals 17 residues. Trimming removed 0 bases at V and 6 bases at J, with 21 bases between. In germline, CDR1 is SGDLS, CDR2 YYNGEE. CDR3 sequence (DNA): TGTGCCAGCAGCGTAGAAGGGGGGACCGCGGCTGTGCCTGAAGCTTTCTTT. Its protein product is CASSVEGGTAAVPEAFF.

V usage is TRBV19 and J usage is TRBJ2-5, with TRBD2 as a possible D gene (7 bases). This CDR3 is 16 amino acids long. Trimming took off 1 base at V and 4 bases at J, with 16 bases between the two ends. Germline assignment: CDR1 LNHDA and CDR2 SQIVND (reference sequence). The chain's CDR3 is CASSIGVGGLGETQYF. Here the CDR3 DNA reads TGTGCCAGTAGTATAGGGGTCGGGGGGCTGGGAGAGACCCAGTACTTC.

V is TRBV2 and J is TRBJ2-5, with D unclear. Germline CDR1 is SNHLY and CDR2 is FYNNEI. Trimming stripped 3 bases from V and 4 bases from J, with 18 bases between. CDR3 length: 16 residues. The CDR3 reads CASSDDAALAGETQYF. The CDR3, as DNA: TGTGCCAGCAGTGATGATGCGGCCCTTGCCGGAGAGACCCAGTACTTC. The variable domain in full, completed from reference TRBV2 and TRBJ2-5, reads EPEVTQTPSHQVTQMGQEVILRCVPISNHLYFYWYRQILGQKVEFLVSFYNNEISEKSEIFDDQFSVERPDGSNFTLKIRSTKLEDSAMYFCASSDDAALAGETQYFGPGTRLLVL.

The chain recombines TRBV19 with TRBJ2-1; 7 bases are shared with TRBD2. Germline V lookup: CDR1 LNHDA, CDR2 SQIVND (reference sequence). J lost 5 bases, V lost 5 bases, and 3 bases had no gene match. There are 13 residues in the CDR3. CDR3 loop: CASSFLADNEQFF. In DNA, the CDR3 is TGTGCCAGTAGTTTTCTAGCGGACAATGAGCAGTTCTTC.

The chain has TRBV14 and TRBJ1-1; TRBD1 matches 7 bases. Germline V gives CDR1 SGHDN, CDR2 FVKESK. With 4 bases clipped from V and 5 bases from J, the junction kept 7 bases outside the gene matches. The CDR3 is made up of 14 amino acids. The CDR3 sequence is CASSLQGTETEAFF. The CDR3 nucleotides read TGTGCCAGCAGCCTACAGGGGACGGAGACTGAAGCTTTCTTT.

The rearrangement joins TRBV11-3 to TRBJ2-2, with TRBD1 identical over 12 bases. This CDR3 spans 16 amino acids. CDR1 is SGHNT, CDR2 YENEEA, per germline. The V gene end was trimmed by 5 bases and the J gene end by 7 bases; junction bases not matched to a gene: 8. The CDR3 reads CASSHRGTGGNGELFF. The CDR3 DNA reads TGTGCCAGCAGCCACCGTGGGACAGGGGGCAACGGGGAGCTGTTTTTT. Complete variable domain (other parts from reference TRBV11-3 and TRBJ2-2): EAGVVQSPRYKIIEKKQPVAFWCNPISGHNTLYWYLQNLGQGPELLIRYENEEAVDDSQLPKDRFSAERLKGVDSTLKIQPAELGDSAVYLCASSHRGTGGNGELFFGEGSRLTVL.

The chain has TRBV27 and TRBJ2-1; D unclear. Germline CDR1 reads MNHEY; CDR2 reads SMNVEV (reference sequence). The CDR3 totals 17 residues. V was clipped by 5 bases and J by 4 bases, with 21 bases between them. The CDR3 reads CASSPQGMTARYNEQFF. CDR3 coding DNA: TGTGCCAGCAGTCCCCAAGGTATGACGGCGAGGTACAATGAGCAGTTCTTC.

This rearrangement joins TRBV6-5 to TRBJ1-1; 11 positions match TRBD1. Trimming took 6 bases from V and 7 from J; bases not matched to a gene: 7. This CDR3 has 14 residues. CDR1 is MNHEY, CDR2 SVGAGI, per germline. The CDR3, as DNA: TGTGCCAGCAGAAGGACAGGGGGCGCGGGTGAAGCTTTCTTT. It is translated as CASRRTGGAGEAFF.

The V and J genes are TRBV9 and TRBJ2-1; the match to TRBD2 covers 12 bases. Germline CDR1 reads SGDLS; CDR2 reads YYNGEE. There are 17 residues in the CDR3. Trimming at V came to 0 bases and at J to 4 bases, leaving 5 bases not matched to a gene. The CDR3 region has the DNA TGTGCCAGCAGCGTAGAAAGGGGACTAGCGGGTTACAATGAGCAGTTCTTC. This translates into CASSVERGLAGYNEQFF.

The V and J genes are TRBV5-1 and TRBJ2-6; 9 bases line up with TRBD2. Losses at the gene ends were 3 bases for V and 0 bases for J; bases not matched to a gene: 1. Germline values: CDR1 SGHRS, CDR2 YFSETQ. This CDR3 contains 16 residues. The CDR3 bases are TGCGCCAGCAGCTCTAGCGGGAACTCTGGGGCCAACGTCCTGACTTTC. Encoded protein: CASSSSGNSGANVLTF.

This rearrangement joins TRBV10-3 to TRBJ2-3, with a weak D call TRBD2 (5 bases). The CDR3 has 16 amino acids. Per the germline V gene, CDR1 is ENHRY and CDR2 is SYGVKD. Trimming stripped 3 bases from V and 2 bases from J, with 15 bases between. CDR3 in DNA: TGTGCCATCAGTGACGCTAGGGCGGAGGCCACAGATACGCAGTATTTT. Encoded protein: CAISDARAEATDTQYF.

CDR3 sequence (DNA): TGTGCCACAACCCGGACTAGCGGGACCTACGAGCAGTACTTC. Amino acid sequence: CATTRTSGTYEQYF. The V call is TRBV27, the J call TRBJ2-7, with 12 bases identical to TRBD2. The CDR3 contains 14 residues. With 10 bases clipped from V and 2 bases from J, the junction kept 6 bases outside the gene matches. Germline V gene sequence: CDR1 MNHEY, CDR2 SMNVEV (reference sequence).

This chain connects TRBV5-1 to TRBJ1-1; D not certain. The CDR3 is made up of 17 amino acids. Germline CDR1 and CDR2: SGHRS and YFSETQ. V was cut by 2 bases and J by 0 bases, with 17 bases left in between. The CDR3 DNA reads TGCGCCAGCAGCTTTAGCCTGGGCTTGGCTATGAACACTGAAGCTTTCTTT. Encoded protein: CASSFSLGLAMNTEAFF.